Listed below are T cell receptor beta chains from one sample, sequenced in a study. TCRdb re-called the 5' RACE reads with MiXCR, one entry per CDR3 protein. The table lists tens of thousands of distinct CDR3 sequences, 30% of them singletons. Sequenced sample: tumor-infiltrating naive CD4+ T cells sorted from the breast tumor. These receptors originate from a female donor with breast cancer. Both conserved end residues are part of each CDR3. Clone size appears in some rows only: once, few, many, or a class for an expanded clone.

CASSPSAISGRARGNEQFF,TRBV5-1,TRBJ2-1,.
CASSRGGGNEQFF,TRBV6-6,TRBJ2-1,few
CAISSDRLNTEAFF,TRBV10-3,TRBJ1-1,.
CASSRRGGTEQYF,TRBV7-2,TRBJ2-7,few
CSGAAYNEQFF,TRBV29-1,TRBJ2-1,.
CSARAPRDRRLSYEQYF,TRBV20-1,TRBJ2-7,.
CASSLSGWDKGAFSTGELFF,TRBV5-1,TRBJ2-2,.
CATAERADTDTQYF,TRBV24-1,TRBJ2-3,.
CASSSQGGEQYF,TRBV7-3,TRBJ2-7,medium-sized
CSARDRGAGHNEQFF,TRBV20-1,TRBJ2-1,many
CSGVSGNYNEQFF,TRBV20-1,TRBJ2-1,few
CASSSQWNTEAFF,TRBV14,TRBJ1-1,few
CSGNYNEQFF,TRBV29-1,TRBJ2-1,many
CASSLGSGGRSYEQYF,TRBV5-1,TRBJ2-7,many
CASNNEGANAIYF,TRBV6-5,TRBJ1-3,.
CASSQDRWPDTQYF,TRBV14,TRBJ2-3,.
CSARDGTSPIYEQYF,TRBV20-1,TRBJ2-7,medium-sized
CASSLNSGTGGYTF,TRBV7-3,TRBJ1-2,many
CASSYVGNTEALF,TRBV6-5,TRBJ1-1,.
CSAISSSGYEQYF,TRBV20-1,TRBJ2-7,.
CSARDGMKAFF,TRBV20-1,TRBJ1-1,few
CASSREDTLNQPQHF,TRBV4-1,TRBJ1-5,.
CAISESATGVGYTF,TRBV10-3,TRBJ1-2,.
CASSETDRGLETQYF,TRBV6-1,TRBJ2-5,many